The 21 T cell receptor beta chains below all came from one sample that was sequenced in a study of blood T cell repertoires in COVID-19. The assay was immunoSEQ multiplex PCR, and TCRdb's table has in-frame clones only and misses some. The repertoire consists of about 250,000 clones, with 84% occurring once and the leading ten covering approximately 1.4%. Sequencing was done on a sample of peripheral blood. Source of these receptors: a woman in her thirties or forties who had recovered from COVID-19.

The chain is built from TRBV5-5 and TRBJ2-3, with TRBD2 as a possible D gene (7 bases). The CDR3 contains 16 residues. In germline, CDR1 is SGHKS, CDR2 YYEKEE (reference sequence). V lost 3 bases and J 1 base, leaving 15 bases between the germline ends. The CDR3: CASSYRGAPGTDTQYF. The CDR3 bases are TGTGCCAGCAGCTACCGGGGGGCCCCGGGCACAGATACGCAGTATTTT.

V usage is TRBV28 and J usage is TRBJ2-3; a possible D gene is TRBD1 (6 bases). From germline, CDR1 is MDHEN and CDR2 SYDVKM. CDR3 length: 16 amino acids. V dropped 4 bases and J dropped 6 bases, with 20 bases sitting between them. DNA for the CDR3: TGTGCCAGCAGTTCGGGGACACCTTCAATCGTGGATACGCAGTATTTT. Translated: CASSSGTPSIVDTQYF. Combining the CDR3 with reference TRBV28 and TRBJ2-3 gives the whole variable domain DVKVTQSSRYLVKRTGEKVFLECVQDMDHENMFWYRQDPGLGLRLIYFSYDVKMKEKGDIPEGYSVSREKKERFSLILESASTNQTSMYLCASSSGTPSIVDTQYFGPGTRLTVL.

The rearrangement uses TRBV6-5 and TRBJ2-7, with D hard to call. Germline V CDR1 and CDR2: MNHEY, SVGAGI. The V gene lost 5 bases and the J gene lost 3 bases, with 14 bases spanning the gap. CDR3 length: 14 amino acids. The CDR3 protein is CASSPRLNHYEQYF. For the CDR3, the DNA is TGTGCCAGCAGTCCTAGGCTGAACCACTACGAGCAGTACTTC.

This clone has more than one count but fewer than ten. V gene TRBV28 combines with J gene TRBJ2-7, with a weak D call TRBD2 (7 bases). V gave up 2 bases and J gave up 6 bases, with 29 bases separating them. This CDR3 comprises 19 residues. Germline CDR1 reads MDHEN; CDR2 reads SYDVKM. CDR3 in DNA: TGTGCCAGCAGTTTACCCCTCTTCGCACTGGGGGGGCGCGCGGGCGAGCAGTACTTC. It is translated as CASSLPLFALGGRAGEQYF.

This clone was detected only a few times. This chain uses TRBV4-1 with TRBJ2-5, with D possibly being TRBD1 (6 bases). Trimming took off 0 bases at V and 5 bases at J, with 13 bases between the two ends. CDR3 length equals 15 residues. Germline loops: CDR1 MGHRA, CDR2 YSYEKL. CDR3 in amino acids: CASSQEGATVETQYF. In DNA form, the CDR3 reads TGCGCCAGCAGCCAAGAGGGGGCGACGGTCGAGACCCAGTACTTC.

This CDR3 is CASSRDQYNSPLHF. In DNA, the CDR3 is TGTGCCAGCAGTCGGGATCAATATAATTCACCCCTCCACTTT. The chain has TRBV25-1 and TRBJ1-6; no definite D call. The germline gives CDR1 MGHDK, CDR2 SYGVNS. CDR3 length: 14 amino acids. V was clipped by 5 bases and J by 4 bases, with 9 bases between them.

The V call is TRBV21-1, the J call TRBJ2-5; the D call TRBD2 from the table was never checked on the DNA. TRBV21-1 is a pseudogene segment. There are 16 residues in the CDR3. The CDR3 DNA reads TGTGCCAGCAGCAAACTCCCAGCGGGGGGGGAAGAGACCCAGTACTTC. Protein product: CASSKLPAGGEETQYF.

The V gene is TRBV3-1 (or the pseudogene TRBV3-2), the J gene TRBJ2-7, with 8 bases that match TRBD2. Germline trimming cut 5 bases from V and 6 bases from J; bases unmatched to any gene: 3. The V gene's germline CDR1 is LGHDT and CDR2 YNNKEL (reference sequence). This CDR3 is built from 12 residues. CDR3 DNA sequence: TGTGCCAGCAGCTCCCGGGGGGGCGAGCAGTACTTC. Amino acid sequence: CASSSRGGEQYF.

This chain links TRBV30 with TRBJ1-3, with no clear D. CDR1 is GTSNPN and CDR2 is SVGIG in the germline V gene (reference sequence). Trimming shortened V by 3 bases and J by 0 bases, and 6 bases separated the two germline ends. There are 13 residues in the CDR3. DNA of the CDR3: TGTGCCTGGAGGTCCGGCTCTGGAAACACCATATATTTT. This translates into CAWRSGSGNTIYF.

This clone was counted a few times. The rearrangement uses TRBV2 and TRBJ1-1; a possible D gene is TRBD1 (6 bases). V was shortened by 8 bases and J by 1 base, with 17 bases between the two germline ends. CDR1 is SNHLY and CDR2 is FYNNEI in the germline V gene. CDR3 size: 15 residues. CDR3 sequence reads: CASFQGGGANTEAFF. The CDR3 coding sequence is TGTGCCAGCTTCCAGGGAGGGGGTGCGAACACTGAAGCTTTCTTT.

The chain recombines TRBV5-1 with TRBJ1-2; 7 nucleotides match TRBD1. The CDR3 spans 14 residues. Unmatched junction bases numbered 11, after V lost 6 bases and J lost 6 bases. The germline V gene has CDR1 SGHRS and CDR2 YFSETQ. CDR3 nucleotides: TGCGCCAGCAAAACAGGGGAGGTTCGGGATGGCTACACCTTC. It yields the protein CASKTGEVRDGYTF.

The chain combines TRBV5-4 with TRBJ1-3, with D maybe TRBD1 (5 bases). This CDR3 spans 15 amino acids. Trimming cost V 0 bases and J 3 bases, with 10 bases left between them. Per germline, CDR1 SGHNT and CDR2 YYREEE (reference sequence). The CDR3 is CASSLAGGYGNTIYF. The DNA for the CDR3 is TGTGCCAGCAGCTTGGCCGGGGGGTATGGAAACACCATATATTTT. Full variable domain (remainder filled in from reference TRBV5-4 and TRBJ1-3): ETGVTQSPTHLIKTRGQQVTLRCSSQSGHNTVSWYQQALGQGPQFIFQYYREEENGRGNFPPRFSGLQFPNYSSELNVNALELDDSALYLCASSLAGGYGNTIYFGEGSWLTVV.

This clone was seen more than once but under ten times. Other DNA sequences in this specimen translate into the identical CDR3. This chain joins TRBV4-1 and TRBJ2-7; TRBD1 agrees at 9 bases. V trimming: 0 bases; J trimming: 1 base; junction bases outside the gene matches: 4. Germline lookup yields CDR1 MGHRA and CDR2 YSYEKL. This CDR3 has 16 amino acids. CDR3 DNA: TGCGCCAGCAGCCAAGAGGGGACAGGGATTTCCTACGAGCAGTACTTC. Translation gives CASSQEGTGISYEQYF.

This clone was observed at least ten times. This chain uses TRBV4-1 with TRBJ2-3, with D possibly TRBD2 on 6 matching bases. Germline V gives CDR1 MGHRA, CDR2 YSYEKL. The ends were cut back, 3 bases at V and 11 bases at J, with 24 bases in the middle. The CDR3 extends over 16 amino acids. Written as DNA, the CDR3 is TGCGCCAGCAGCCAGACCGTACGGGACTCCCTTGCGAAGCAGTATTTT. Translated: CASSQTVRDSLAKQYF.

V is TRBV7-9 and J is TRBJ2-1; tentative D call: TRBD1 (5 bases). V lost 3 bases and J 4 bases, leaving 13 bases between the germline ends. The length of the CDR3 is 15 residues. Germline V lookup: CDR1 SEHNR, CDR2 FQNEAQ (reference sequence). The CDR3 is CASSLGSGRYNEQFF. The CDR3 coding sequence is TGTGCCAGCAGCTTGGGATCAGGGCGGTACAATGAGCAGTTCTTC.

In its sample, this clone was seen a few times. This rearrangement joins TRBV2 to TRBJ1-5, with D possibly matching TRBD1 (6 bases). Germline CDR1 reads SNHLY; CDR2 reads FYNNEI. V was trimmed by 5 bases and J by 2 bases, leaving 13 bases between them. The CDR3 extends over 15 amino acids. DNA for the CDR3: TGTGCCAGCAGTACAGGGCGGACGGGCAATCAGCCCCAGCATTTT. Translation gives CASSTGRTGNQPQHF.

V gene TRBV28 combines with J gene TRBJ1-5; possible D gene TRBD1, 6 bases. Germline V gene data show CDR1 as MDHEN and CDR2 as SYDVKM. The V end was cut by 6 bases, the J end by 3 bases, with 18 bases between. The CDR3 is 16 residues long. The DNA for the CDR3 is TGTGCCAGCAGCCTGACCGCAGGGGCTTCCAATCAGCCCCAGCATTTT. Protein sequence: CASSLTAGASNQPQHF.

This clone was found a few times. CDR3 coding DNA: TGCGCCAGCAGCCCACGAGGGAGGAATGAAAAACTGTTTTTT. It encodes CASSPRGRNEKLFF. The V gene is TRBV5-1, the J gene TRBJ1-4; no reliable D call. CDR1 and CDR2 (germline): SGHRS, YFSETQ. Trimming shortened V by 4 bases and J by 5 bases, and 12 bases separated the two germline ends. The CDR3 has 14 amino acids. The entire variable domain, with the rest obtained from reference TRBV5-1 and TRBJ1-4, is as follows: KAGVTQTPRYLIKTRGQQVTLSCSPISGHRSVSWYQQTPGQGLQFLFEYFSETQRNKGNFPGRFSGRQFSNSRSEMNVSTLELGDSALYLCASSPRGRNEKLFFGSGTQLSVL.

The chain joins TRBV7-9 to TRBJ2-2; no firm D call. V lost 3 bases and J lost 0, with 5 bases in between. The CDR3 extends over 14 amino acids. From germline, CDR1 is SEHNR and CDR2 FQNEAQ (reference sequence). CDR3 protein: CASSFSSNTGELFF. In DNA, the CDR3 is TGTGCCAGCAGCTTTTCCTCGAACACCGGGGAGCTGTTTTTT.

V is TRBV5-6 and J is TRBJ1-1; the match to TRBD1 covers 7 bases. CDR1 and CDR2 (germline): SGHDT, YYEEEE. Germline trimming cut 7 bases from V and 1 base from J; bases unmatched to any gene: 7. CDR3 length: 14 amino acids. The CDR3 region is CASGGGLGNTEAFF. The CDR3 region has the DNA TGTGCCAGCGGAGGGGGCCTTGGGAACACTGAAGCTTTCTTT.

This chain's CDR3 is CAISEPTENQPQHF. Written as DNA, the CDR3 is TGTGCCATCAGTGAGCCGACAGAGAATCAGCCCCAGCATTTT. V gene TRBV10-3 combines with J gene TRBJ1-5, with D possibly being TRBD1 (5 bases). The CDR3 has 14 amino acids. The germline gives CDR1 ENHRY, CDR2 SYGVKD. Trimming shortened V by 2 bases and J by 4 bases, and 9 bases separated the two germline ends.